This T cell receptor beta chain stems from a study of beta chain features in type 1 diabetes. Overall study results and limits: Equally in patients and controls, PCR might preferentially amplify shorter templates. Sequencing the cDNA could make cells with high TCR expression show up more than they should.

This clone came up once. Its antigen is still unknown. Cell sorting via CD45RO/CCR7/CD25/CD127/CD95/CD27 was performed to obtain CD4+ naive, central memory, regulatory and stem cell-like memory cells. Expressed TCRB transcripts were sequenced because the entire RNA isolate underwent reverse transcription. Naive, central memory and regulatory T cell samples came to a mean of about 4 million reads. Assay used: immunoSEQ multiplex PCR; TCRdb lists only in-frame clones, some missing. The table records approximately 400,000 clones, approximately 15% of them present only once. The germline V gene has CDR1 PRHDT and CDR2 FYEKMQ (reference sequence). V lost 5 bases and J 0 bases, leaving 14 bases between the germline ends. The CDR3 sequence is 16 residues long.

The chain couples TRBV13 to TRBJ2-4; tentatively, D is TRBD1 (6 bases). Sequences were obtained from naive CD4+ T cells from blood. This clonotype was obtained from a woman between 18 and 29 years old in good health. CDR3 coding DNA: TGTGCCAGCAGCACGAGGACAGTGCTAGCCAAAAACATTCAGTACTTC. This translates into CASSTRTVLAKNIQYF.